This T cell receptor (beta chain) was sequenced for a study of shared clonotypes between healthy human individuals. About the study: Three plates were used per donor for CD4 naive, three for CD4 memory, two for CD8 naive and one for CD8 memory.

The protocol was immunoSEQ multiplex PCR, while the TCRdb copy is restricted to in-frame clones and leaves out a portion. Of some 2 million clones listed, about 95% were seen once; the top ten hold 1% to 1.5%. With 6 bases clipped from V and 1 base from J, the junction kept 9 bases outside the gene matches. Germline V gene data show CDR1 as SGHRS and CDR2 as YFSETQ. The CDR3 totals 15 residues. Naive CD8 isolation took CD45RO-negative cells positively selected for CCR7 and excluded terminally differentiated effector memory CD45RA+ cells. The source of this sequence is a man aged 18 to 35 in good health. The specimen sequenced was naive CD8+ T cells sorted from blood. The V call is TRBV5-1, the J call TRBJ2-7; 8 bases align to TRBD1. In DNA, the CDR3 is TGCGCCAGCAATTGGGGCCAGGGGGCATCCTACGAGCAGTACTTC. Residues: CASNWGQGASYEQYF.